What follows are 2 T cell receptor beta chains derived from one specimen sequenced in a study of cytomegalovirus exposure and HLA in healthy donors. Some clones are missing from TCRdb's copy, which holds only in-frame ones; the method was immunoSEQ multiplex PCR. The table records 200,000 to 300,000 clones, roughly 89% of them present only once. Sequenced: PBMCs. The receptors stem from a young man in good health and CMV-seronegative.

The chain couples TRBV4-3 to TRBJ1-2; 9 bases match TRBD1. V shed 4 bases and J 5 bases; nucleotides not matched to a gene: 5. The CDR3 runs 14 residues. Germline CDR1 LGHNA, CDR2 YSLEER. The CDR3 DNA is TGCGCCAGCAGCCCAGGGACAGGGAGATATGGCTACACCTTC. Its protein is CASSPGTGRYGYTF.

This chain uses TRBV29-1 with TRBJ1-5; TRBD1 aligns across 7 bases. The germline V gene has CDR1 SQVTM and CDR2 ANQGSEA. V was clipped by 6 bases and J by 5 bases; unmatched bases: 4. There are 12 residues in the CDR3. CDR3 region: CSVGTADQPQHF. The CDR3 DNA reads as TGCAGCGTCGGGACAGCCGATCAGCCCCAGCATTTT.